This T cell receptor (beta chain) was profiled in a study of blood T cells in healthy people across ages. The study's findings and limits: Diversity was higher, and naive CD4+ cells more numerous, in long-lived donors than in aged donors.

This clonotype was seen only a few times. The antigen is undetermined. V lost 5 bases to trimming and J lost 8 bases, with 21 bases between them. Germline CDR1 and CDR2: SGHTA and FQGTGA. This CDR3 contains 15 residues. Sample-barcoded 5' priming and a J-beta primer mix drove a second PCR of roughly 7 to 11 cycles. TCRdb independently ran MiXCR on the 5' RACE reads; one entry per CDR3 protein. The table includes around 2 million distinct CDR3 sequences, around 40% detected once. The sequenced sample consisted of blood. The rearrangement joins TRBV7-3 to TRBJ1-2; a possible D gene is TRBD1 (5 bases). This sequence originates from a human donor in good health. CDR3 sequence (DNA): TGTGCCAGCAGCCCAATGCCAGGGTCCTTAGGGGGCTACACCTTC. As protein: CASSPMPGSLGGYTF.